This entry features one T cell receptor (beta chain) sequence. What it recognizes is unknown. Per the authors' pipeline: After removing out-of-frame reads, approximately 2.2 million distinct TCRbeta sequences remained. Assay: immunoSEQ multiplex PCR; the TCRdb copy retains only in-frame clones and omits some. D and trimming come from the DNA, and the V and J calls and clone size come from that table. Here the sample spans about 75,000 clones, around 80% being singletons. These data originate in a study of memory CD4+ T cells and cytomegalovirus serostatus. Study-wide findings and caveats: Each of 60 to 80 CMV-associated TCRbeta sequences occurred in one to five individuals. CMV serostatus prediction reached median AUC approximately 0.95, or 0.91 with US-trained model.

Single viable CD3+CD4+CD8-CD45RO+ cells were sorted as the memory CD4+ T cells. Germline V CDR1 and CDR2: SGHRS, YFSETQ. The CDR3 contains 13 residues. The trim removed 2 bases at V and 5 bases at J, leaving 2 bases unmatched. The TCR comes from an adult in good health and CMV-seropositive. This chain connects TRBV5-1 to TRBJ2-3; 7 bases fit TRBD1. The specimen sequenced was memory CD4+ T cells from blood. The CDR3 here is CASSFNRGDTQYF. CDR3 nucleotides: TGCGCCAGCAGCTTTAACAGGGGAGATACGCAGTATTTT.